The 20 T cell receptor beta chains below come from one sample, sequenced in a study of shared clonotypes between healthy human individuals. Assay used: immunoSEQ multiplex PCR; TCRdb lists only in-frame clones, some missing. The table lists some 2 million clones, just under 95% of them singletons. Naivety among CD8 cells was defined by CD45RO negativity and positive CCR7 selection, thereby excluding terminally differentiated effector memory CD45RA+ cells. The material sequenced was naive CD8+ T cells sorted from blood. The receptors were gathered from a man between 18 and 29 years old in good health.

The chain joins TRBV27 to TRBJ1-1; D is perhaps TRBD1 (5 bases). Germline V gives CDR1 MNHEY, CDR2 SMNVEV (reference sequence). The CDR3 extends over 14 amino acids. The germline V and J ends were trimmed by 6 bases and 6 bases, with 17 bases remaining between them. The CDR3 region has the DNA TGTGCCAGCAGCTCGGGGGTCAGTTACCCTGAAGCTTTCTTT. Amino acid sequence: CASSSGVSYPEAFF.

This clone was detected a few times. The sample contains more than one DNA sequence encoding this CDR3. The chain recombines TRBV5-6 with TRBJ1-5, with D uncertain. The ends were cut back, 2 bases at V and 4 bases at J, with 4 bases in the middle. Germline V CDR1 and CDR2: SGHDT, YYEEEE. CDR3 length: 12 residues. The CDR3 DNA follows: TGTGCCAGCAGCTTTGGTAATCAGCCCCAGCATTTT. Translation gives CASSFGNQPQHF.

As to this clone: This same CDR3 is encoded by further DNA sequences in the sample. V gene TRBV13 combines with J gene TRBJ2-1, with D uncertain. CDR1 PRHDT and CDR2 FYEKMQ come from the germline V gene (reference sequence). CDR3 length: 15 residues. V lost 0 bases and J 0 bases, leaving 6 bases between the germline ends. CDR3 in amino acids: CASSLGRSSYNEQFF. CDR3 bases: TGTGCCAGCAGCTTAGGGCGTAGCTCCTACAATGAGCAGTTCTTC.

The V and J genes are TRBV27 and TRBJ2-7, with TRBD1 matching over 8 bases. This CDR3 is built from 14 residues. CDR1 and CDR2 from the germline V gene are MNHEY and SMNVEV (reference sequence). The junction had 4 bases not matched to a gene; V was cut back by 1 base and J by 5 bases. The CDR3 bases are TGTGCCAGCAGTTTATTTGGACAGGGAAACGAGCAGTACTTC. Protein product: CASSLFGQGNEQYF.

The gene calls are TRBV9 and TRBJ2-3; 9 nucleotides align to TRBD2. The V segment lost 4 bases and the J segment 2 bases; nucleotides outside the gene matches: 14. This CDR3 comprises 18 residues. CDR1 is SGDLS and CDR2 is YYNGEE in the germline V gene. The CDR3 protein is CASSHSDYSGGFTDTQYF. Here the CDR3 DNA reads TGTGCCAGCAGCCACAGTGATTATAGCGGGGGCTTCACAGATACGCAGTATTTT.

The chain recombines TRBV6-5 with TRBJ2-3, with 10 bases aligning to TRBD2. CDR3 length equals 15 residues. From germline, CDR1 is MNHEY and CDR2 SVGAGI. V shed 2 bases and J 6 bases; nucleotides not matched to a gene: 5. The CDR3 region has the DNA TGTGCCAGCAGTTACCTAGCGGGAGTAAGGGATACGCAGTATTTT. Residues: CASSYLAGVRDTQYF.

This rearrangement joins TRBV7-8 to TRBJ2-7, with D perhaps matching TRBD2 (6 bases). The CDR3 is made up of 16 amino acids. The V end was cut by 0 bases, the J end by 3 bases, with 15 bases between. In germline, CDR1 is SGHVS, CDR2 FQNEAQ. The DNA of the CDR3 is TGTGCCAGCAGCTTAGCGGGTCGGGGGAACCTCTACGAGCAGTACTTC. Translation gives CASSLAGRGNLYEQYF.

This clone has a handful of counts. The V call is TRBV2, the J call TRBJ2-7; 7 nucleotides match TRBD1. The CDR3 runs 13 residues. CDR1 and CDR2 (germline): SNHLY, FYNNEI. The J segment lost 4 bases and the V segment lost 6 bases, leaving 6 bases of the junction unmatched. The DNA for the CDR3 is TGTGCCAGCAGCAAGGGACAGTATTACGAGCAGTACTTC. This gives the protein CASSKGQYYEQYF.

The V call is TRBV7-9, the J call TRBJ1-2; D remains unclear. V was trimmed by 3 bases and J by 4 bases, leaving 15 bases between them. The CDR3 runs 15 residues. Germline assignment: CDR1 SEHNR and CDR2 FQNEAQ (reference sequence). The CDR3 sequence: CASSFGRGEGYGYTF. CDR3 DNA sequence: TGTGCCAGCAGCTTTGGTCGGGGAGAGGGCTATGGCTACACCTTC. The complete variable domain, with remaining parts taken from reference TRBV7-9 and TRBJ1-2, reads DTGVSQNPRHKITKRGQNVTFRCDPISEHNRLYWYRQTLGQGPEFLTYFQNEAQLEKSRLLSDRFSAERPKGSFSTLEIQRTEQGDSAMYLCASSFGRGEGYGYTFGSGTRLTVV.

V and J are TRBV9 and TRBJ2-3; D gene unclear. The CDR3 has 16 amino acids. Germline V lookup: CDR1 SGDLS, CDR2 YYNGEE. Between the trimmed V and J ends, which lost 3 bases and 0 bases, there was a span of 14 bases. CDR3 amino acids: CASSGLKVASTDTQYF. CDR3 nucleotide sequence: TGTGCCAGCAGCGGACTGAAAGTCGCTAGCACAGATACGCAGTATTTT.

This clone was found once. The DNA of the CDR3 is TGTGCCAGCAGTTTTTGGACAGGGGACGAGCAGTACTTC. Its protein product is CASSFWTGDEQYF. V is TRBV28 and J is TRBJ2-7, with TRBD1 matching 9 bases. The CDR3 runs 13 residues. The trim removed 3 bases at V and 5 bases at J, leaving 2 bases unmatched. Germline V lookup: CDR1 MDHEN, CDR2 SYDVKM.

The chain employs TRBV9 and TRBJ1-2; D ambiguous. V lost 0 bases, J lost 4 bases, and 19 bases lay in between. This CDR3 has 17 amino acids. Germline V gene lookup returns CDR1 SGDLS and CDR2 YYNGEE. The CDR3 nucleotides are TGTGCCAGCAGCGTAGATTCATGGCGGGAGGACCTCTATGGCTACACCTTC. Protein product: CASSVDSWREDLYGYTF.

This chain connects TRBV7-9 to TRBJ1-2, with TRBD1 matching over 8 bases. The CDR3 loop spans 17 amino acids. Trimming cost V 1 base and J 4 bases; bases outside gene matches: 11. In germline, CDR1 is SEHNR, CDR2 FQNEAQ (reference sequence). CDR3 protein: CASSLGRAQGESYGYTF. CDR3 sequence (DNA): TGTGCCAGCAGCTTAGGAAGGGCACAGGGGGAGAGCTATGGCTACACCTTC.

The CDR3 bases are TGTGCCAGCAGTGATCTGGGGGGCGCGTTCACAGATACGCAGTATTTT. It codes for CASSDLGGAFTDTQYF. J is TRBJ2-3 and V is TRBV9; D might be TRBD1 or TRBD2, each matching 6 bases. Per germline, CDR1 SGDLS and CDR2 YYNGEE. The V and J ends lost 5 bases and 2 bases respectively, with 18 bases between them. The CDR3 extends over 16 amino acids.

V gene TRBV18 combines with J gene TRBJ2-7, with D unresolved. This CDR3 comprises 15 residues. CDR1 is KGHSH, CDR2 LQKENI, per germline. The V end lost 3 bases, the J end lost 2 bases, and 14 bases lay between the germline ends. DNA of the CDR3: TGTGCCAGCTCACCGGGTATGTCTGGGGCCTACGAGCAGTACTTC. As protein: CASSPGMSGAYEQYF.

To note about this clone: Other nucleotide sequences from this sample produce the same CDR3. The genes are TRBV2 and TRBJ1-2; possible D gene TRBD1, 6 bases. Germline CDR1 reads SNHLY; CDR2 reads FYNNEI. Trimming cost V 2 bases and J 4 bases, with 11 bases left between them. This CDR3 is 14 amino acids long. The DNA for the CDR3 is TGTGCCAGCAGTGAAACGGGGGGCCTCTATGGCTACACCTTC. Translating gives CASSETGGLYGYTF.

The DNA of the CDR3 is TGTGCCAGCAGTTCTAGTGGGGATGAGCAGTTCTTC. Translated, it gives CASSSSGDEQFF. The chain is built from TRBV28 and TRBJ2-1; unclear D gene. CDR1 and CDR2 (germline): MDHEN, SYDVKM. The CDR3 is 12 residues long. The V end lost 4 bases, the J end lost 8 bases, and 9 bases lay between the germline ends.

J is TRBJ2-3 and V is TRBV27; 7 nucleotides align to TRBD2. From germline, CDR1 is MNHEY and CDR2 SMNVEV (reference sequence). Germline trimming cut 6 bases from V and 3 bases from J; bases unmatched to any gene: 12. The CDR3 is 16 residues long. CDR3 sequence: CASSGPGGRVTDTQYF. The DNA for the CDR3 is TGTGCCAGCAGCGGCCCGGGCGGGAGAGTGACAGATACGCAGTATTTT.

The V and J genes are TRBV7-6 and TRBJ1-2; no clear D. This CDR3 contains 13 residues. Deletions cut 1 base from V and 4 bases from J, with 7 bases between. Germline V gene data show CDR1 as SGHVS and CDR2 as FNYEAQ. In DNA form, the CDR3 reads TGTGCCAGCAGCTTAGGGGCCTTCTATGGCTACACCTTC. It codes for CASSLGAFYGYTF.

On this clone itself: One end of the junction does not line up with germline, which may come from a read error. The CDR3 sequence is CASRYRVSYGYTF. DNA of the CDR3: TGTGCTAGCAGATACAGGGTTTCCTATGGCTACACCTTC. This sequence joins TRBV7-7 and TRBJ1-2; D is possibly TRBD1 (6 bases). Germline V gene sequence: CDR1 SSHAT, CDR2 FNYEAQ (reference sequence). The CDR3 contains 13 residues.